This T cell receptor beta chain was identified during a study of CD8+ T cells in alopecia areata. Once RNA had been extracted, it was reverse transcribed into cDNA to act as the sequencing template. Produced via immunoSEQ multiplex PCR; TCRdb's table is partial and in-frame only. The sample lists under 350,000 clones, none appearing once, the ten largest making up roughly 1.2%. About this clone itself: The gene names given are mouse names. The DNA ends 4 residues before the CDR3 does, and the rest of the CDR3 is filled in from the germline J gene. Different DNA sequences within this sample yield the same CDR3.

Markers including CD4, CD8alpha, NKG2D and NKG2ACE guided sorting of pooled cutaneous lymph node cells. The CDR3 length is 15 residues. CDR1 FNHDT and CDR2 SITEND come from the germline V gene (reference sequence). V lost 3 bases and J lost 1; bases outside the gene matches: 0. The specimen was CD4+ T cells sorted from a lymph node. This clonotype was sampled from a C3H/HeJ mouse with alopecia areata. The strain's MHC type: H2-k. V gene TRBV19 combines with J gene TRBJ2-1; 11 nucleotides agree with TRBD1. This CDR3 reads CASSRDRGNYAEQFF. The part of the CDR3 DNA that was read is TGTGCCAGCAGTAGGGACAGGGGGAACTATGCT.